One sample yielded the 21 T cell receptor beta chains listed below, sequenced in a study of T cell responses to AZD1222 COVID-19 vaccine. Produced via immunoSEQ multiplex PCR; TCRdb's table is partial and in-frame only. The sample lists fewer than 200,000 clones, 94% seen once, with 1.5% to 2% in the top ten. The material sequenced was peripheral blood, taken 28 days after the second AZD1222 dose. All receptors come from an adult who received the AZD1222 COVID-19 vaccine.

CDR3 sequence: CASTDPRRGQKLFF. The CDR3 DNA sequence: TGTGCCAGCACCGATCCAAGGCGGGGCCAAAAACTGTTTTTT. The V gene is TRBV27, the J gene TRBJ1-4; TRBD1 might be the D (5 bases). Trimming removed 7 bases from V and 9 bases from J, with 18 bases in between. The CDR3 is made up of 14 amino acids. Germline CDR1 MNHEY, CDR2 SMNVEV (reference sequence).

J is TRBJ2-1 and V is TRBV4-3; perhaps TRBD2 as D (6 bases). V lost 1 base to trimming and J lost 2 bases, with 18 bases between them. The CDR3 runs 18 residues. The germline V gene has CDR1 LGHNA and CDR2 YSLEER. The DNA for the CDR3 is TGCGCCAGCAGCCAAGGGCTTGGAACTAGCTACACCTACAATGAGCAGTTCTTC. This translates into CASSQGLGTSYTYNEQFF.

A word on this clone: Compared with germline, one end of the junction differs, possibly owing to a read error. The chain couples TRBV7-6 to TRBJ2-1, with 9 positions matching TRBD2. CDR3 length equals 15 residues. Germline CDR1 is SGHVS and CDR2 is FNYEAQ. CDR3 bases: TGTGCCAGCAGCCTAGCGGGGAGCTCCTACAATGAGCAGTTCTTC. Its translation: CASSLAGSSYNEQFF.

The J gene is TRBJ1-4, the V gene TRBV3-1 (or the pseudogene TRBV3-2); 11 positions agree with TRBD1. V was clipped by 2 bases and J by 7 bases; unmatched bases: 9. The germline V gene encodes CDR1 LGHDT and CDR2 YNNKEL (reference sequence). The CDR3 is 17 residues long. CDR3 DNA: TGTGCCAGCAGCCAACGTCATACCGGGACAGGGGGTGAAAAACTGTTTTTT. It translates to CASSQRHTGTGGEKLFF.

The chain combines TRBV5-1 with TRBJ2-5, with a tentative D call TRBD1 (5 bases). Germline V CDR1 and CDR2: SGHRS, YFSETQ. The V end was cut by 4 bases, the J end by 2 bases, with 12 bases between. This CDR3 region has 14 residues. The CDR3 loop reads CASSSPGFQETQYF. The CDR3 coding sequence is TGCGCCAGCAGCAGTCCAGGGTTTCAAGAGACCCAGTACTTC. The full variable domain, in which reference TRBV5-1 and TRBJ2-5 provide the parts outside the CDR3, is KAGVTQTPRYLIKTRGQQVTLSCSPISGHRSVSWYQQTPGQGLQFLFEYFSETQRNKGNFPGRFSGRQFSNSRSEMNVSTLELGDSALYLCASSSPGFQETQYFGPGTRLLVL.

The rearrangement uses TRBV18 and TRBJ1-4; 9 positions match TRBD1. Germline CDR1 KGHSH, CDR2 LQKENI. V lost 2 bases and J lost 7; bases outside the gene matches: 2. CDR3 length: 14 amino acids. This chain's CDR3 is CASSPKTGGEKLFF. As DNA, the CDR3 is TGTGCCAGCTCACCAAAGACAGGGGGTGAAAAACTGTTTTTT.

V gene TRBV15 combines with J gene TRBJ2-6, with D uncertain. V lost 2 bases to trimming and J lost 0 bases, with 8 bases between them. Germline V gives CDR1 LNHNV, CDR2 YYDKDF (reference sequence). The CDR3 length is 16 residues. The CDR3 sequence is CATSRSVDSGANVLTF. CDR3 bases: TGTGCCACCAGCAGATCAGTTGACTCTGGGGCCAACGTCCTGACTTTC.

The rearrangement links TRBV4-3 to TRBJ2-7; D gene unclear. V dropped 1 base and J dropped 2 bases, with 9 bases sitting between them. The CDR3 length is 14 residues. Germline assignment: CDR1 LGHNA and CDR2 YSLEER. Here the CDR3 DNA reads TGCGCCAGCAGCCAAGCCCGGAAACCCTACGAGCAGTACTTC. Protein sequence: CASSQARKPYEQYF.

V is TRBV10-3 and J is TRBJ2-1; 7 bases align to TRBD1. V was pared by 5 bases and J by 4 bases, with 2 bases of the junction left unmatched. CDR1 and CDR2 from the germline V gene are ENHRY and SYGVKD. CDR3 length equals 13 residues. Here the CDR3 DNA reads TGTGCCATCAGTTCGGGACAGTACAATGAGCAGTTCTTC. Translation: CAISSGQYNEQFF.

V usage is TRBV28 and J usage is TRBJ2-7; 13 bases fit TRBD2. CDR1 and CDR2 from the germline V gene are MDHEN and SYDVKM. Trimming at V came to 5 bases and at J to 2 bases, leaving 9 bases not matched to a gene. The CDR3 sequence is 17 residues long. CDR3 region: CASSMTSGRTLTYEQYF. CDR3 DNA: TGTGCCAGCAGTATGACTAGCGGGAGGACTTTGACCTACGAGCAGTACTTC.

This chain joins TRBV6-6 and TRBJ2-3; maybe TRBD1 (5 bases). The CDR3 runs to 15 residues. Trimming left V 8 bases short and J 6 bases short, with 21 bases between. Per germline, CDR1 MNHNY and CDR2 SVGAGI (reference sequence). CDR3 residues: CASLNSRFGADTQYF. Written as DNA, the CDR3 is TGTGCCAGCCTTAACAGTCGCTTTGGGGCTGATACGCAGTATTTT.

The CDR3 nucleotides are TGTGCCAGCAGTCCGCCAGGGGTCCGCCGGGAGCTGTTTTTT. Residues: CASSPPGVRRELFF. The chain combines TRBV6-5 with TRBJ2-2, with a tentative D call TRBD1 (6 bases). There are 14 residues in the CDR3. Germline V gives CDR1 MNHEY, CDR2 SVGAGI. V shed 5 bases and J shed 9 bases, with 16 bases lying between them.

The chain carries TRBV18 and TRBJ2-2; 10 positions agree with TRBD2. The V gene end was trimmed by 3 bases and the J gene end by 7 bases; junction bases not matched to a gene: 5. Germline V gene data show CDR1 as KGHSH and CDR2 as LQKENI. The CDR3 totals 15 residues. CDR3 DNA sequence: TGTGCCAGCTCACCCAGCGGGGGGGCTGTCGGGGAGCTGTTTTTT. Translation gives CASSPSGGAVGELFF. Filled out from reference TRBV18 and TRBJ2-2, the complete variable domain reads NAGVMQNPRHLVRRRGQEARLRCSPMKGHSHVYWYRQLPEEGLKFMVYLQKENIIDESGMPKERFSAEFPKEGPSILRIQQVVRGDSAAYFCASSPSGGAVGELFFGEGSRLTVL.

This chain uses TRBV14 with TRBJ1-1; D gene ambiguous. Germline V CDR1 and CDR2: SGHDN, FVKESK. The CDR3 is 17 amino acids. Trimming took 0 bases from V and 1 from J, leaving 15 bases between them. This CDR3 reads CASSQDPSGRWNTEAFF. The CDR3 region has the DNA TGTGCCAGCAGCCAAGATCCGTCCGGACGGTGGAACACTGAAGCTTTCTTT.

The CDR3 here is CASSSYRLGTEAFF. The DNA of the CDR3 is TGTGCCAGCAGCTCATACCGCCTAGGAACTGAAGCTTTCTTT. The rearrangement uses TRBV13 and TRBJ1-1; D is unresolved. Germline CDR1 and CDR2: PRHDT and FYEKMQ (reference sequence). V lost 4 bases to trimming and J lost 5 bases, with 14 bases between them. The CDR3 spans 14 residues. Full variable domain (rest looked up from reference TRBV13 and TRBJ1-1): AAGVIQSPRHLIKEKRETATLKCYPIPRHDTVYWYQQGPGQDPQFLISFYEKMQSDKGSIPDRFSAQQFSDYHSELNMSSLELGDSALYFCASSSYRLGTEAFFGQGTRLTVV.

The chain recombines TRBV12-3 or TRBV12-4 with TRBJ2-3; possible D gene TRBD2, 6 bases. CDR3 length equals 11 residues. Trimming cost V 4 bases and J 14 bases, with 13 bases left between them. The CDR3 region is CASSYRDSSYF. The CDR3 DNA reads as TGTGCCAGCAGTTACCGGGACTCCTCGTATTTT.

This sequence joins TRBV28 and TRBJ2-7, with D perhaps TRBD1 or TRBD2 (5 bases each). V lost 6 bases and J lost 6, with 15 bases in between. The V gene's germline CDR1 is MDHEN and CDR2 SYDVKM. The length of the CDR3 is 13 residues. In nucleotides, the CDR3 is TGTGCCAGCAGCATCGGGACCCCTACCGAGCAGTACTTC. As protein: CASSIGTPTEQYF.

V gene TRBV4-3 combines with J gene TRBJ1-6; TRBD1 aligns across 7 bases. Looked up from germline, CDR1 is LGHNA and CDR2 is YSLEER. This CDR3 comprises 15 residues. With 2 bases clipped from V and 4 bases from J, the junction kept 2 bases outside the gene matches. In nucleotides, the CDR3 is TGCGCCAGCAGCCAAAGGGGACAGTATAATTCACCCCTCCACTTT. Its translation is CASSQRGQYNSPLHF.

This chain links TRBV18 with TRBJ1-4, with D hard to call. V gave up 2 bases and J gave up 4 bases, with 8 bases separating them. Germline V lookup: CDR1 KGHSH, CDR2 LQKENI. This CDR3 is 14 amino acids long. The CDR3 nucleotides are TGTGCCAGCTCACCAACGGCTAGTAATGAAAAACTGTTTTTT. Translating it yields CASSPTASNEKLFF.

V and J are TRBV5-8 and TRBJ1-5, with 8 bases aligning to TRBD1. The V gene end was trimmed by 4 bases and the J gene end by 5 bases; junction bases not matched to a gene: 8. The CDR3 has 15 amino acids. Germline CDR1 and CDR2: SGHTS and YDEGEE. The CDR3 is CASSRGQAVDQPQHF. CDR3 in DNA: TGTGCCAGCAGCAGGGGACAGGCTGTAGATCAGCCCCAGCATTTT.

The J gene is TRBJ1-6, the V gene TRBV2; possible D gene TRBD1, 5 bases. CDR3 length: 15 amino acids. Germline V CDR1 and CDR2: SNHLY, FYNNEI. Trimming took 4 bases from V and 9 from J, leaving 16 bases between them. Here the CDR3 DNA reads TGTGCCAGCAGTGGATCGGCTGGGCAGGGTTCACCCCTCCACTTT. Translation: CASSGSAGQGSPLHF.